This TCR beta chain was retrieved from a study of multiple sclerosis patients with progressive multifocal leukoencephalopathy. A word on this clone: Its specificity is unknown.

V shed 5 bases and J shed 0 bases, with 15 bases lying between them. The germline gives CDR1 SEHNR, CDR2 FQNEAQ (reference sequence). This CDR3 contains 16 residues. This table comes from immunoSEQ multiplex PCR, and its TCRdb copy is limited to in-frame clones, with some not included. The table lists 25,000 to 35,000 clones, around 83% of them singletons. Study-level points and caveats: Preferential TRBV-TRBJ pairings or common gene usage were not detected at PML. Before and during natalizumab, the clones expanded at PML already existed. Most PML patients had lower entropy, suggesting less diverse TRB repertoires.

The sample's time point: time of PML onset. PML in natalizumab-treated patients developed after between roughly 15 and 56 months of natalizumab therapy. The sequence derives from a woman aged 30 to 39 with progressive multifocal leukoencephalopathy. Sequencing was performed on PBMCs, taken from a patient treated with natalizumab. V usage is TRBV7-9 and J usage is TRBJ2-3, with D maybe TRBD2 (7 bases). The CDR3 region is CASSPTRGGSTDTQYF. DNA for the CDR3: TGTGCCAGCAGCCCGACTAGGGGGGGAAGCACAGATACGCAGTATTTT.